A single sample is the source of the 19 T cell receptor beta chains below, sequenced in a study of blood T cell repertoires in COVID-19. The protocol was immunoSEQ multiplex PCR, while the TCRdb copy is restricted to in-frame clones and leaves out a portion. The sample has fewer than 30,000 clones, about 92% seen once. Source material: peripheral blood. These receptors came from an older woman with COVID-19, enrolled during active disease.

V usage is TRBV6-1 and J usage is TRBJ2-1; 15 nucleotides align to TRBD2. Trimming cost V 4 bases and J 0 bases; bases outside gene matches: 7. This CDR3 is 19 amino acids long. From germline, CDR1 is MNHNS and CDR2 SASEGT. This CDR3 is CASSVGLAGGPGSYNEQFF. CDR3 DNA: TGTGCCAGCAGTGTTGGACTAGCGGGAGGGCCGGGCTCCTACAATGAGCAGTTCTTC.

This chain connects TRBV5-4 to TRBJ2-7; 10 nucleotides agree with TRBD1. The V segment lost 0 bases and the J segment 4 bases; nucleotides outside the gene matches: 1. Germline V lookup: CDR1 SGHNT, CDR2 YYREEE (reference sequence). The CDR3 consists of 14 residues. In nucleotides, the CDR3 is TGTGCCAGCAGCTTGGGGGACAGGGGATACGAGCAGTACTTC. Translated, it gives CASSLGDRGYEQYF. The variable domain in full, with the rest retrieved from reference TRBV5-4 and TRBJ2-7, is ETGVTQSPTHLIKTRGQQVTLRCSSQSGHNTVSWYQQALGQGPQFIFQYYREEENGRGNFPPRFSGLQFPNYSSELNVNALELDDSALYLCASSLGDRGYEQYFGPGTRLTVT.

J is TRBJ2-3 and V is TRBV6-5; 7 nucleotides line up with TRBD1. V dropped 3 bases and J dropped 5; count of bases not matched to a gene: 2. Germline V gene sequence: CDR1 MNHEY, CDR2 SVGAGI. This CDR3 has 13 amino acids. This chain's CDR3 is CASSYRGQDTQYF. CDR3 nucleotides: TGTGCCAGCAGTTATAGGGGGCAAGATACGCAGTATTTT.

This clone occurred once. This chain uses TRBV5-1 with TRBJ2-7, with D perhaps matching TRBD1 (6 bases). CDR3 length equals 17 residues. CDR1 SGHRS and CDR2 YFSETQ come from the germline V gene. V was clipped by 0 bases and J by 0 bases, with 16 bases between them. The CDR3 here is CASSLDRAASSSYEQYF. In nucleotides, the CDR3 is TGCGCCAGCAGCTTGGACAGGGCCGCCTCGAGCTCCTACGAGCAGTACTTC.

As DNA, the CDR3 is TGTGCCAGCAGTTCACCTCGGACAGGGATGGTAACACCCCTCCACTTT. Its protein is CASSSPRTGMVTPLHF. This rearrangement joins TRBV28 to TRBJ1-6; TRBD1 matches 8 bases. Looked up from germline, CDR1 is MDHEN and CDR2 is SYDVKM. The J segment lost 11 bases and the V segment lost 4 bases, leaving 13 bases of the junction unmatched. There are 16 residues in the CDR3.

V and J are TRBV19 and TRBJ1-1; 10 bases are shared with TRBD1. CDR1 and CDR2 (germline): LNHDA, SQIVND (reference sequence). J gave up 4 bases and V 5 bases, and 7 bases lay outside the gene matches. The CDR3 covers 15 residues. As DNA, the CDR3 is TGTGCCAGTAGTTCCGGGACAGGGGAGACCACTGAAGCTTTCTTT. Translating it yields CASSSGTGETTEAFF.

This clone was seen a single time. The chain combines TRBV13 with TRBJ2-1; D perhaps matches TRBD2 (6 bases). CDR1 is PRHDT, CDR2 FYEKMQ, per germline (reference sequence). The CDR3 is made up of 17 amino acids. V shed 5 bases and J shed 6 bases, with 23 bases lying between them. The CDR3 loop reads CASSPQVDGGLGNEQFF. DNA of the CDR3: TGTGCCAGCAGCCCCCAAGTGGACGGAGGGCTAGGCAATGAGCAGTTCTTC.

This rearrangement joins TRBV11-3 to TRBJ2-5; TRBD1 matches 9 bases. Germline V CDR1 and CDR2: SGHNT, YENEEA. This CDR3 comprises 17 residues. The V gene end was trimmed by 1 base and the J gene end by 2 bases; junction bases not matched to a gene: 8. The CDR3 DNA sequence: TGTGCCAGCAGCTTAGGCAGAGCGGGACAGGGACAAGAGACCCAGTACTTC. This encodes CASSLGRAGQGQETQYF. Drawing the rest from reference TRBV11-3 and TRBJ2-5, the complete variable domain is EAGVVQSPRYKIIEKKQPVAFWCNPISGHNTLYWYLQNLGQGPELLIRYENEEAVDDSQLPKDRFSAERLKGVDSTLKIQPAELGDSAVYLCASSLGRAGQGQETQYFGPGTRLLVL.

J is TRBJ1-5 and V is TRBV28; D unclear. There are 15 residues in the CDR3. Germline CDR1 and CDR2: MDHEN and SYDVKM. Trimming left V 2 bases short and J 2 bases short, with 10 bases between. The CDR3 region is CASSLLEIGNQPQHF. The CDR3 DNA reads TGTGCCAGCAGTTTACTAGAAATAGGCAATCAGCCCCAGCATTTT.

The genes are TRBV6-5 and TRBJ2-7; TRBD2 matches 8 bases. Losses at the gene ends were 1 base for V and 5 bases for J; bases not matched to a gene: 10. CDR1 and CDR2 from the germline V gene are MNHEY and SVGAGI. The CDR3 covers 16 residues. DNA for the CDR3: TGTGCCAGCAGTTACTTGGGGAGCGGGAGAGTCAACGAGCAGTACTTC. Amino acids: CASSYLGSGRVNEQYF.

In nucleotides, the CDR3 is TGCGCCAGCAGCCAAGATTCAGGGAAATATAATTCACCCCTCCACTTT. It is translated as CASSQDSGKYNSPLHF. V gene TRBV4-1 combines with J gene TRBJ1-6; D may be TRBD1 (5 bases). The CDR3 extends over 16 amino acids. CDR1 and CDR2 (germline): MGHRA, YSYEKL. V dropped 0 bases and J dropped 4 bases, with 10 bases sitting between them.

This chain links TRBV7-2 with TRBJ1-1; tentative D call: TRBD1 (6 bases). The germline CDR1 and CDR2 sequences are SGHTA and FQGNSA. The CDR3 is 15 residues long. V lost 4 bases, J lost 8 bases, and 20 bases lay in between. CDR3 DNA: TGTGCCAGCAGCTCGTTGGGGGCCGGGGTATCCGAAGCTTTCTTT. This sequence encodes CASSSLGAGVSEAFF.

The rearrangement links TRBV15 to TRBJ2-7; a weak D match, TRBD1 (5 bases). The CDR3 spans 13 residues. The germline V and J ends were trimmed by 1 base and 1 base, with 5 bases remaining between them. Germline CDR1 is LNHNV and CDR2 is YYDKDF (reference sequence). The CDR3 loop reads CATSRAGSYEQYF. For the CDR3, the DNA is TGTGCCACCAGCAGAGCAGGGTCCTACGAGCAGTACTTC.

The chain has TRBV11-2 and TRBJ2-7; D is possibly TRBD2 (5 bases). The CDR3 contains 16 residues. The germline gives CDR1 SGHAT, CDR2 FQNNGV. V lost 5 bases and J lost 2, with 19 bases in between. The CDR3: CASSRGLLRAPYEQYF. The CDR3 DNA reads as TGTGCCAGCAGCCGAGGACTCCTTCGGGCCCCCTACGAGCAGTACTTC.

The chain's CDR3 is CASSLTGWGQPQHF. The CDR3 coding sequence is TGTGCCAGTAGTTTAACAGGCTGGGGCCAGCCCCAGCATTTT. The chain is built from TRBV19 and TRBJ1-5; perhaps TRBD1 as D (5 bases). Deletions cut 5 bases from V and 7 bases from J, with 15 bases between. Germline-derived CDR1 and CDR2 are LNHDA and SQIVND (reference sequence). This CDR3 is built from 14 residues.

The rearrangement joins TRBV19 to TRBJ2-5; tentatively, D is TRBD1 (5 bases). Germline V gives CDR1 LNHDA, CDR2 SQIVND (reference sequence). Trimming stripped 5 bases from V and 2 bases from J, with 6 bases between. The CDR3 runs 12 residues. CDR3: CASSSGQETQYF. CDR3 DNA: TGTGCCAGTAGTTCAGGGCAAGAGACCCAGTACTTC. Using reference TRBV19 and TRBJ2-5 for the parts outside the CDR3, the full variable domain is DGGITQSPKYLFRKEGQNVTLSCEQNLNHDAMYWYRQDPGQGLRLIYYSQIVNDFQKGDIAEGYSVSREKKESFPLTVTSAQKNPTAFYLCASSSGQETQYFGPGTRLLVL.

This clone has more than one count but fewer than ten. The chain links TRBV27 to TRBJ2-1, with 11 bases fitting TRBD2. Germline V gene data show CDR1 as MNHEY and CDR2 as SMNVEV (reference sequence). The ends lost 2 bases at V and 8 bases at J; junction bases unmatched: 5. The CDR3 is 15 residues long. DNA of the CDR3: TGTGCCAGCAGTTTAACTAGCGGGAGTGTCTATGAGCAGTTCTTC. This codes for CASSLTSGSVYEQFF.

The chain recombines TRBV19 with TRBJ1-5, with TRBD1 as a possible D gene (6 bases). This CDR3 has 12 residues. The germline V and J ends were trimmed by 8 bases and 7 bases, with 12 bases remaining between them. From germline, CDR1 is LNHDA and CDR2 SQIVND (reference sequence). The chain's CDR3 is CASREGGQPQHF. The CDR3 DNA follows: TGTGCCAGTCGGGAGGGGGGCCAGCCCCAGCATTTT.

This rearrangement joins TRBV28 to TRBJ2-7, with 8 positions matching TRBD1. CDR3 length equals 14 residues. Germline CDR1 and CDR2: MDHEN and SYDVKM. J gave up 8 bases and V 3 bases, and 9 bases lay outside the gene matches. The CDR3: CASSFWTGKLQQYF. The DNA for the CDR3 is TGTGCCAGCAGTTTCTGGACAGGGAAGTTACAGCAGTACTTC.